Presented here are 28 T cell receptor beta chains from one specimen sequenced in a study of blood T cell repertoires in COVID-19. Repertoires were generated with immunoSEQ multiplex PCR, while TCRdb's copy carries only in-frame clones and drops some. The data show about 78,000 clones, roughly 86% seen once. Sequences were obtained from peripheral blood. The source is a man in his forties or fifties with active or convalescent COVID-19.

The rearrangement joins TRBV12-5 to TRBJ1-2; possible D gene TRBD1, 5 bases. This CDR3 is built from 14 residues. V shed 3 bases and J shed 7 bases, with 15 bases lying between them. Germline values: CDR1 LGHNT, CDR2 FRNRAP. Written as DNA, the CDR3 is TGTGCTAGTGGTTTAAGGGACTCCCCGGGTGGCTACACCTTC. It specifies CASGLRDSPGGYTF.

The chain recombines TRBV7-9 with TRBJ2-6; D unclear. Trimming removed 0 bases from V and 0 bases from J, with 6 bases in between. The length of the CDR3 is 16 residues. CDR1 is SEHNR, CDR2 FQNEAQ, per germline (reference sequence). The CDR3: CASSLATSSGANVLTF. In DNA form, the CDR3 reads TGTGCCAGCAGCTTAGCAACCAGCTCTGGGGCCAACGTCCTGACTTTC.

This clone was recorded only once. The chain uses TRBV10-2 and TRBJ2-3, with 7 bases matching TRBD1. The CDR3 is 15 amino acids. The V segment lost 5 bases and the J segment 3 bases; nucleotides outside the gene matches: 8. Germline V lookup: CDR1 WSHSY, CDR2 SAAADI. The CDR3 DNA sequence: TGCGCCAGCAGTATCGACAGGGATCGAACAGATACGCAGTATTTT. It is translated as CASSIDRDRTDTQYF.

This clone was counted only a few times. J is TRBJ2-5 and V is TRBV18, with 8 bases fitting TRBD1. Germline V gene data show CDR1 as KGHSH and CDR2 as LQKENI. With V trimmed by 3 bases and J by 3 bases, 3 bases remained unmatched. CDR3 length: 14 residues. In DNA, the CDR3 is TGTGCCAGCTCACCGGGACAGGCAAAAGAGACCCAGTACTTC. Translated, it gives CASSPGQAKETQYF.

V usage is TRBV5-1 and J usage is TRBJ1-5; TRBD1 is a possible D gene (5 bases). V was trimmed by 0 bases and J by 1 base, leaving 11 bases between them. The CDR3 loop spans 16 amino acids. The germline V gene has CDR1 SGHRS and CDR2 YFSETQ. The CDR3, as DNA: TGCGCCAGCAGCTTGGCCGGGCCAGGGAGCAATCAGCCCCAGCATTTT. Translated: CASSLAGPGSNQPQHF.

Comment on this clone: Other DNA sequences in the same sample also yield this CDR3. As DNA, the CDR3 is TGTGCCACCAGTACGGGATACGAGCAGTACTTC. Protein: CATSTGYEQYF. The rearrangement links TRBV24-1 to TRBJ2-7; TRBD2 might be the D (5 bases). Per the germline V gene, CDR1 is KGHDR and CDR2 is SFDVKD. The CDR3 extends over 11 amino acids. The V gene lost 6 bases and the J gene lost 4 bases, with 6 bases spanning the gap.

The chain combines TRBV24-1 with TRBJ1-2; a possible D gene is TRBD1 (6 bases). This CDR3 spans 13 amino acids. Trimming stripped 4 bases from V and 3 bases from J, with 8 bases between. Looked up from germline, CDR1 is KGHDR and CDR2 is SFDVKD. The CDR3 sequence: CATSDRQDYGYTF. CDR3 DNA sequence: TGTGCCACCAGTGACAGACAGGACTATGGCTACACCTTC.

The V and J genes are TRBV18 and TRBJ1-2; TRBD1 aligns across 11 bases. The CDR3 contains 15 residues. Trimming cost V 0 bases and J 8 bases; bases outside gene matches: 5. Germline values: CDR1 KGHSH, CDR2 LQKENI. CDR3 sequence (DNA): TGTGCCAGCTCACCACCCGGACAGGGGGCGGAGGGCTACACCTTC. This encodes CASSPPGQGAEGYTF.

This rearrangement joins TRBV1 to TRBJ1-1; the table's D call, TRBD1, was not checked against the DNA. TRBV1 is a recognized pseudogene. The CDR3 contains 17 residues. CDR3 sequence reads: CTSSRGQGNRMNTEAFF. The CDR3 DNA sequence: TGCACCAGCAGCCGGGGACAGGGGAATCGGATGAACACTGAAGCTTTCTTT.

This clone was detected once. The chain joins TRBV2 to TRBJ2-2; 11 nucleotides match TRBD1. The germline CDR1 and CDR2 sequences are SNHLY and FYNNEI. CDR3 length: 16 residues. V trimming: 4 bases; J trimming: 6 bases; junction bases outside the gene matches: 7. The CDR3 is CASSGTGGVYSGELFF. The CDR3 bases are TGTGCCAGCAGTGGGACAGGGGGCGTGTATTCCGGGGAGCTGTTTTTT.

V and J are TRBV24-1 and TRBJ2-3, with 10 bases identical to TRBD1. From germline, CDR1 is KGHDR and CDR2 SFDVKD. J was trimmed by 3 bases and V by 8 bases; bases with no gene match: 7. This CDR3 is 15 amino acids long. For the CDR3, the DNA is TGTGCCACCAAGGGGACAGGGGAGAAGACAGATACGCAGTATTTT. It specifies CATKGTGEKTDTQYF.

The chain links TRBV5-4 to TRBJ2-2; TRBD1 matches 8 bases. Germline-derived CDR1 and CDR2 are SGHNT and YYREEE (reference sequence). This CDR3 comprises 15 residues. V lost 4 bases, J lost 0 bases, and 2 bases stayed unmatched. The CDR3 nucleotides read TGTGCCAGCAGCCGGGACAGGACGAACACCGGGGAGCTGTTTTTT. This gives the protein CASSRDRTNTGELFF. Full variable domain (missing parts from reference TRBV5-4 and TRBJ2-2): ETGVTQSPTHLIKTRGQQVTLRCSSQSGHNTVSWYQQALGQGPQFIFQYYREEENGRGNFPPRFSGLQFPNYSSELNVNALELDDSALYLCASSRDRTNTGELFFGEGSRLTVL.

This chain connects TRBV9 to TRBJ1-3; D is perhaps TRBD1 (6 bases). V lost 3 bases and J 0 bases, leaving 13 bases between the germline ends. Germline assignment: CDR1 SGDLS and CDR2 YYNGEE. The CDR3 extends over 16 amino acids. The CDR3: CASSEGGVLSGNTIYF. CDR3 nucleotide sequence: TGTGCCAGCAGCGAAGGGGGGGTACTCTCTGGAAACACCATATATTTT.

The rearrangement links TRBV6-6 to TRBJ2-5; 12 bases match TRBD2. Looked up from germline, CDR1 is MNHNY and CDR2 is SVGAGI (reference sequence). The trim removed 6 bases at V and 2 bases at J, leaving 4 bases unmatched. The CDR3 spans 15 residues. The CDR3 DNA reads as TGTGCCAGCAGCCACGGACTAGCGGGGCAAGAGACCCAGTACTTC. Translated: CASSHGLAGQETQYF.

Concerning this clone itself: This sample also contains other DNA sequences that code for the same CDR3. The rearrangement links TRBV7-8 to TRBJ1-6; 7 bases are a match to TRBD1. V was pared by 1 base and J by 7 bases, with 13 bases of the junction left unmatched. The CDR3 runs 18 residues. From germline, CDR1 is SGHVS and CDR2 FQNEAQ. The CDR3 reads CASSLVGGKGTANSPLHF. The CDR3 coding sequence is TGTGCCAGCAGCTTAGTAGGTGGGAAGGGGACAGCGAATTCACCCCTCCACTTT.

The J gene is TRBJ2-1, the V gene TRBV6-1; D not resolved. CDR1 MNHNS and CDR2 SASEGT come from the germline V gene. This CDR3 has 12 residues. V lost 2 bases to trimming and J lost 8 bases, with 7 bases between them. CDR3 bases: TGTGCCAGCAGTGAATCTCGGGATGAGCAGTTCTTC. Amino acid sequence: CASSESRDEQFF.

The chain couples TRBV5-4 to TRBJ2-5; TRBD1 matches 7 bases. CDR1 SGHNT and CDR2 YYREEE come from the germline V gene (reference sequence). Unmatched junction bases numbered 5, after V lost 0 bases and J lost 3 bases. The CDR3 runs 15 residues. CDR3 amino acids: CASSLADREKETQYF. Written as DNA, the CDR3 is TGTGCCAGCAGCTTGGCCGACAGGGAAAAAGAGACCCAGTACTTC.

This clone was observed a few times. The V call is TRBV15, the J call TRBJ1-3, with D uncertain. Germline V gives CDR1 LNHNV, CDR2 YYDKDF (reference sequence). Trimming stripped 0 bases from V and 4 bases from J, with 7 bases between. The CDR3 length is 14 residues. Written as DNA, the CDR3 is TGTGCCACCAGCAGAGATAATTTAGGAAACACCATATATTTT. Translation gives CATSRDNLGNTIYF.

The rearrangement uses TRBV28 and TRBJ2-5; no clear D gene. Trimming cost V 6 bases and J 5 bases, with 16 bases left between them. The CDR3 runs to 14 residues. The germline V gene has CDR1 MDHEN and CDR2 SYDVKM. The CDR3 protein is CASSPAAPGETQYF. The CDR3 DNA follows: TGTGCCAGCAGCCCGGCGGCGCCCGGGGAGACCCAGTACTTC.

The V call is TRBV7-9, the J call TRBJ2-3; 14 bases map to TRBD2. V shed 1 base, J shed 5 bases, and the junction held 2 bases outside the gene matches. The CDR3 has 16 residues. Per the germline V gene, CDR1 is SEHNR and CDR2 is FQNEAQ (reference sequence). In nucleotides, the CDR3 is TGTGCCAGCAGCTTAGGGACTAGCGGGGGGATAGATACGCAGTATTTT. It is translated as CASSLGTSGGIDTQYF.

V gene TRBV28 combines with J gene TRBJ2-2; possible D gene TRBD1, 6 bases. Germline V CDR1 and CDR2: MDHEN, SYDVKM. The V and J ends lost 5 bases and 1 base respectively, with 17 bases between them. This CDR3 is 17 amino acids long. The CDR3 DNA is TGTGCCAGCAGTCCGAGCTCGGGACAAGGGAACACCGGGGAGCTGTTTTTT. It translates to CASSPSSGQGNTGELFF.

The genes are TRBV15 and TRBJ2-3, with TRBD1 as a possible D gene (7 bases). The V and J ends lost 2 bases and 4 bases respectively, with 16 bases between them. The CDR3 length is 16 residues. The V gene's germline CDR1 is LNHNV and CDR2 YYDKDF (reference sequence). The CDR3 nucleotides are TGTGCCACCAGCAGAATTCGGGGGCAGGGGGCAGATACGCAGTATTTT. It translates to CATSRIRGQGADTQYF.

This chain uses TRBV10-1 with TRBJ2-7, with D perhaps matching TRBD1 (5 bases). CDR3 size: 13 residues. CDR1 WNHNN and CDR2 SYGVQD come from the germline V gene (reference sequence). V dropped 0 bases and J dropped 5 bases, with 8 bases sitting between them. As DNA, the CDR3 is TGCGCCAGCAGTGAGTCGGGCAGGGACGAGCAGTACTTC. Amino acids: CASSESGRDEQYF.

The rearrangement joins TRBV25-1 to TRBJ2-5, with D hard to call. With 3 bases removed from V and 0 bases from J, the gap between germline ends came to 14 bases. CDR3 length equals 16 residues. CDR1 is MGHDK, CDR2 SYGVNS, per germline. The CDR3 bases are TGTGCCAGCAGTGACTACGCCAGACAAGACCAAGAGACCCAGTACTTC. It yields the protein CASSDYARQDQETQYF.

The V call is TRBV28, the J call TRBJ1-6; a possible D gene is TRBD1 (5 bases). Deletions cut 7 bases from V and 7 bases from J, with 20 bases between. The CDR3 sequence is 16 residues long. CDR1 MDHEN and CDR2 SYDVKM come from the germline V gene. CDR3 region: CASTPEQGRGNSPLHF. The CDR3 DNA is TGTGCCAGCACCCCCGAGCAGGGAAGGGGAAATTCACCCCTCCACTTT.

The chain joins TRBV7-9 to TRBJ2-1; 16 nucleotides align to TRBD2. Germline CDR1 reads SEHNR; CDR2 reads FQNEAQ (reference sequence). After removal of 4 bases from V and 7 bases from J, the junction contained 7 bases not matched to a gene. The CDR3 length is 17 residues. The CDR3 protein is CASSSPGTSGGANEQFF. Written as DNA, the CDR3 is TGTGCCAGCAGCTCGCCCGGGACTAGCGGGGGGGCGAATGAGCAGTTCTTC.

The rearrangement links TRBV6-5 to TRBJ1-1; 8 nucleotides match TRBD1. Germline CDR1 and CDR2: MNHEY and SVGAGI. The CDR3 spans 12 residues. With V trimmed by 6 bases and J by 8 bases, 5 bases remained unmatched. As DNA, the CDR3 is TGTGCCAGCAGCCACGGGGACAGGGAAGCTTTCTTT. It translates to CASSHGDREAFF.

The V gene is TRBV14, the J gene TRBJ1-1, with TRBD1 identical over 8 bases. After removal of 4 bases from V and 2 bases from J, the junction contained 6 bases not matched to a gene. Germline loops: CDR1 SGHDN, CDR2 FVKESK. This CDR3 region has 15 residues. CDR3 DNA sequence: TGTGCCAGCAGCCCGGAGACAGGGGTCAACACTGAAGCTTTCTTT. Translating gives CASSPETGVNTEAFF.